The entry below describes one TCR beta chain. Its antigen remains unidentified. No much larger clone exists at a distance of one base, and base qualities are not known. This entry comes from a study of T cell responses to AZD1222 COVID-19 vaccine (dated by TCRdb to the early 2020s). In the study overall: A total of around 240 trial participants underwent TCR sequencing, of whom about 200 had received two doses of AZD1222 and roughly 26 had received two doses of the MenACWY control vaccine. Enrollment into the trials was organized by age into subgroups of 18-55, 56-69 and 70-plus years, and those subgroups contained approximately 160, 26 and 62 TCR-sequenced participants, respectively.

Study-wide conclusions, independent of this receptor: Spike-specific TCR breadth and depth rose significantly after two AZD1222 doses compared with day 0 and with MenACWY recipients. Because no day 14 peak-response samples were available, repertoires were characterized only after the peak T cell response. CD4 TCRs associated with the vaccine covered the entire spike protein, and the dominant responses were in regions 160-218 and 743-854. Reportedly, close to half of the unique spike-specific TCRs recognized epitopes lying outside the regions that are mutated in the B.1.351 and B.1.1.7 variants. The 56-69-year group was small, and its depth increase did not reach significance, likely because of low power. Participants were mostly white British, with more females than males. The authors suggested clonal diversity may have been underestimated. Conclusions about previously exposed vaccinees are limited, since just five or six AZD1222 recipients were seropositive for SARS-CoV-2 at baseline.

The CDR3 regions of human TCRbeta chains were subjected to immunosequencing. The original pipeline was this. TCRs in the repertoires were compared against a reference library of SARS-CoV-2-specific TCRs that had been generated with the MIRA antigen-specificity platform. Breadth was defined as the fraction of unique TCRs that were SARS-CoV-2-associated. Depth was defined as the fraction of total T cells that were SARS-CoV-2-associated. Using the MIRA data, each spike-specific TCR was mapped to the spike region that the TCR reacts to and placed in a CD4 or CD8 class. Log10-transformed breadth and depth values were compared by one-way ANOVA with Sidak's multiple comparisons tests. This is the immuneACCESS table as TCRdb keeps it, with only in-frame sequences that have V and J called. A part of the clones is gone; compared with another copy, unresolved V genes explain less than half, and the rest is unexplained. The V and J calls and the clone size are those of that table, but D and trimming were determined from the DNA. The sample table records some 170,000 clones; approximately 88% of these occur just once. Clones ranked in the top ten supply approximately 4.3% of the sample.

From the germline V gene, CDR1 is MNHNS and CDR2 is SASEGT. V sheds 2 bases and J sheds 5 bases, leaving 10 bases between their ends. The CDR3 measures 13 amino acids from cysteine to phenylalanine. Only CDR3 DNA is held: 39 bases, read in frame from base 1. According to the study, the label for this sample's time point signals: about 28 days (+/-7) after the second vaccine dose. Because spike-specific TCR depth and breadth did not differ between the two schedules, AZD1222 recipients who got a second dose at roughly 4 weeks were pooled with those who got a second dose at roughly 12 weeks. Vaccinee samples were obtained from the UK trials COV001 and COV002, which included a single-blind randomized controlled phase 2/3 trial of AZD1222 (ChAdOx1 nCoV-19) in healthy adults. Trial participant PBMC samples were collected at day 0 and day 28 after the second dose for TCRbeta chain sequencing.

This sequence was found in an adult who received the AZD1222 COVID-19 vaccine. The chain is assembled from TRBV6-1 and TRBJ2-7, with no reliable assignment of the D segment. The sequencing here drew on peripheral blood, taken 28 days after the second AZD1222 dose. The sequenced DNA is TGTGCCAGCAGTGAACCCCCGTTTGACGAGCAGTACTTC. Its protein product is CASSEPPFDEQYF.